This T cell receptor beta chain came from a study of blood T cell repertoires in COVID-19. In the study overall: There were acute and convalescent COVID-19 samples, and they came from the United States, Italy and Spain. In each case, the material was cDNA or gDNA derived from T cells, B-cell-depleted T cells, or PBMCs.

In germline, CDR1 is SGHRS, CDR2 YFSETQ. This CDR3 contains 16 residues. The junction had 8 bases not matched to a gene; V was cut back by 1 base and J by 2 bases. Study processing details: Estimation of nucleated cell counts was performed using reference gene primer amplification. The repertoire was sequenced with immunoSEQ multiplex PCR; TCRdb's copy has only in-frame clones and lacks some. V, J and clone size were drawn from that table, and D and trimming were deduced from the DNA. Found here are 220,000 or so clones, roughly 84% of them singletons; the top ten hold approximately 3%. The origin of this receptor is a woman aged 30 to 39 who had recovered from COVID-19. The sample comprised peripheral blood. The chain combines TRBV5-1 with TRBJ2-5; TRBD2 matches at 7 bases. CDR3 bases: TGCGCCAGCAGCTTGATGGGGGGGAGGAGACAAGAGACCCAGTACTTC. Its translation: CASSLMGGRRQETQYF. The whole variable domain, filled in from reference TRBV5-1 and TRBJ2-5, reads KAGVTQTPRYLIKTRGQQVTLSCSPISGHRSVSWYQQTPGQGLQFLFEYFSETQRNKGNFPGRFSGRQFSNSRSEMNVSTLELGDSALYLCASSLMGGRRQETQYFGPGTRLLVL.